This T cell receptor (beta chain) was found in a study of blood T cell repertoires in COVID-19. At the level of the study: PBMCs, B-cell-depleted T cells, or T cells provided the cDNA or gDNA that made up the material.

Using immunoSEQ multiplex PCR, the repertoire was profiled, and TCRdb retains in-frame clones only, with some absent. The sample lists 150,000 to 200,000 clones, 88% occurring once. With 8 bases removed from V and 5 bases from J, the gap between germline ends came to 19 bases. This CDR3 is 14 amino acids long. Germline V gene sequence: CDR1 MNHEY, CDR2 SVGEGT. Two consecutive negative NP/OP PCR tests, clearance, or resolved symptoms defined Cohort 3 recovery. The receptor was derived from a woman between 50 and 59 years old who had recovered from COVID-19. Sample: PBMCs or T cells enriched from blood (not recorded which). The chain uses TRBV6-2 or TRBV6-3 and TRBJ2-7; maybe TRBD2 (5 bases). DNA for the CDR3: TGTGCCAGCCGCCTTCGGTGGGCGAGGGACGAGCAGTACTTC. The encoded protein is CASRLRWARDEQYF.